These 14 T cell receptor beta chains originate from one sample sequenced in a study of blood T cell repertoires in COVID-19. Here immunoSEQ multiplex PCR was the method, and the copy in TCRdb shows in-frame clones only, minus some. The table has about 200,000 clones, roughly 80% seen once. Sequenced material: peripheral blood. The receptors here all came from a man aged 55 to 70 with COVID-19, enrolled during active disease.

This clone was detected only a few times. The chain couples TRBV9 to TRBJ1-4, with TRBD1 identical over 7 bases. Unmatched junction bases numbered 7, after V lost 3 bases and J lost 5 bases. Germline V gives CDR1 SGDLS, CDR2 YYNGEE. The CDR3 sequence is 15 residues long. The CDR3 region has the DNA TGTGCCAGCAGCGCTTCACAGGGGCGGAATGAAAAACTGTTTTTT. It codes for CASSASQGRNEKLFF.

The chain has TRBV7-8 and TRBJ1-1, with 8 bases aligning to TRBD1. This CDR3 is built from 15 residues. The ends lost 2 bases at V and 0 bases at J; junction bases unmatched: 2. Per germline, CDR1 SGHVS and CDR2 FQNEAQ. The CDR3 protein is CASSLQGQVNTEAFF. The CDR3 nucleotides are TGTGCCAGCAGCTTACAGGGACAGGTGAACACTGAAGCTTTCTTT.

The chain carries TRBV3-1 (or the pseudogene TRBV3-2) and TRBJ1-1; D gene ambiguous. V shed 7 bases and J shed 1 base, with 10 bases lying between them. Germline CDR1 reads LGHDT; CDR2 reads YNNKEL (reference sequence). This CDR3 comprises 13 residues. The CDR3 DNA sequence: TGTGCCAGCAAAACCGTCGGGAACACTGAAGCTTTCTTT. This sequence encodes CASKTVGNTEAFF.

This clone was counted a single time. The gene calls are TRBV29-1 and TRBJ2-7; 9 nucleotides align to TRBD1. This CDR3 has 14 amino acids. After removal of 6 bases from V and 1 base from J, the junction contained 7 bases not matched to a gene. Germline V gives CDR1 SQVTM, CDR2 ANQGSEA. In nucleotides, the CDR3 is TGCAGCGTCGGGGGGACAGGGACATCCTACGAGCAGTACTTC. Its translation: CSVGGTGTSYEQYF.

The chain employs TRBV10-3 and TRBJ1-1; no definite D call. The CDR3 has 15 amino acids. V lost 0 bases and J 0 bases, leaving 8 bases between the germline ends. Germline-derived CDR1 and CDR2 are ENHRY and SYGVKD. The CDR3 loop reads CAISESSLMNTEAFF. The CDR3 DNA reads TGTGCCATCAGTGAGTCGAGCCTAATGAACACTGAAGCTTTCTTT.

V usage is TRBV5-1 and J usage is TRBJ1-1; 10 nucleotides agree with TRBD1. Germline V gene lookup returns CDR1 SGHRS and CDR2 YFSETQ. V lost 0 bases and J lost 5; bases outside the gene matches: 4. CDR3 length equals 15 residues. The CDR3 DNA is TGCGCCAGCAGCTTGGAGGGACAGGGGTGGACTGAAGCTTTCTTT. Translating gives CASSLEGQGWTEAFF.

This chain connects TRBV6-2 or TRBV6-3 to TRBJ2-3; tentative D call: TRBD2 (5 bases). CDR3 length: 12 residues. V lost 5 bases, J lost 6 bases, and 9 bases lay in between. In germline, CDR1 is MNHEY, CDR2 SVGEGT. The CDR3 here is CASSATGDTQYF. CDR3 DNA: TGTGCCAGCAGTGCGACGGGGGATACGCAGTATTTT.

The V and J genes are TRBV11-1 and TRBJ2-7; 8 bases are shared with TRBD2. V lost 5 bases and J lost 3; bases outside the gene matches: 9. Germline V gene sequence: CDR1 SGHAT, CDR2 FQDESV (reference sequence). The CDR3 has 15 amino acids. CDR3 bases: TGTGCCAGCAGCCATTTCCGGGAGGGCGTCTACGAGCAGTACTTC. Its protein is CASSHFREGVYEQYF.

On this clone: This clone may be a read error of a much larger clone one base away. The J gene is TRBJ1-1, the V gene TRBV7-3, with 9 bases matching TRBD1. Unmatched junction bases numbered 2, after V lost 6 bases and J lost 3 bases. CDR3 length: 13 amino acids. Germline CDR1 and CDR2: SGHTA and FQGTGA. The CDR3 is CASRRDRDTEAFF. The CDR3 bases are TGTGCCAGCAGGAGGGACAGGGACACTGAAGCTTTCTTT.

The rearrangement links TRBV29-1 to TRBJ2-2; TRBD1 agrees at 9 bases. The CDR3 contains 16 residues. Per germline, CDR1 SQVTM and CDR2 ANQGSEA. V lost 6 bases and J lost 2; bases outside the gene matches: 10. The CDR3, as DNA: TGCAGCGTGCAAACCCGACAGGGGGTAAACACCGGGGAGCTGTTTTTT. Translated: CSVQTRQGVNTGELFF.

The V and J genes are TRBV18 and TRBJ2-7, with TRBD2 as a possible D gene (5 bases). Germline CDR1 is KGHSH and CDR2 is LQKENI. Trimming left V 0 bases short and J 0 bases short, with 12 bases between. There are 16 residues in the CDR3. CDR3 in DNA: TGTGCCAGCTCACCACCTTGGTCAAGCGGCTCCTACGAGCAGTACTTC. Its translation is CASSPPWSSGSYEQYF.

This clone occurred a few times. The CDR3 DNA reads as TGTGCCAGCAGCTTAGGACCGGGACAGGGGCTAAATGAGCAGTTCTTC. It translates to CASSLGPGQGLNEQFF. The V and J genes are TRBV11-3 and TRBJ2-1; 10 positions match TRBD1. CDR1 SGHNT and CDR2 YENEEA come from the germline V gene. The CDR3 consists of 16 residues. With 1 base clipped from V and 7 bases from J, the junction kept 7 bases outside the gene matches.

The rearrangement uses TRBV5-1 and TRBJ1-4; D is unresolved. Trimming shortened V by 4 bases and J by 8 bases, and 15 bases separated the two germline ends. Germline V gene sequence: CDR1 SGHRS, CDR2 YFSETQ. The CDR3 totals 14 residues. CDR3: CASSPPGFQEKLFF. For the CDR3, the DNA is TGCGCCAGCAGCCCCCCGGGGTTTCAGGAAAAACTGTTTTTT.

There are a few counts of this clone. The CDR3, as DNA: TGTGCCAGCAGGTCTAGGGACTTGAACACTGAAGCTTTCTTT. Translating it yields CASRSRDLNTEAFF. This sequence joins TRBV27 and TRBJ1-1; tentatively, D is TRBD1 (5 bases). The length of the CDR3 is 14 residues. V was clipped by 6 bases and J by 0 bases, with 11 bases between them. Germline values: CDR1 MNHEY, CDR2 SMNVEV (reference sequence).